This TCR beta chain was identified during a study of blood T cell repertoires in COVID-19. Authors' processing steps: Scientists estimated how many nucleated cells there were by amplifying reference gene primers. Generated by immunoSEQ multiplex PCR, the TCRdb table keeps only in-frame clones and is missing some. D and trimming were read from the DNA, whereas the V and J calls and clone size are those reported in that table. Of 120,000 to 150,000 clones in the sample, around nine tenths are singletons; the top ten hold 8.6%. Source material: peripheral blood. This receptor was identified in a woman in her forties or fifties with active or convalescent COVID-19.

The CDR3 sequence: CASSRAGTGSYNSPLHF. CDR3 DNA sequence: TGTGCCAGCTCAAGAGCCGGGACAGGGTCCTATAATTCACCCCTCCACTTT. This sequence joins TRBV18 and TRBJ1-6; the match to TRBD1 covers 9 bases. The trim removed 5 bases at V and 1 base at J, leaving 6 bases unmatched. Germline V gene data show CDR1 as KGHSH and CDR2 as LQKENI. This CDR3 spans 17 amino acids. Full variable domain (remainder filled in from reference TRBV18 and TRBJ1-6): NAGVMQNPRHLVRRRGQEARLRCSPMKGHSHVYWYRQLPEEGLKFMVYLQKENIIDESGMPKERFSAEFPKEGPSILRIQQVVRGDSAAYFCASSRAGTGSYNSPLHFGNGTRLTVT.